These 24 T cell receptor beta chains were sequenced from one sample in a study of T-cell memory formation after mild COVID-19. TCRdb called the 5' RACE reads again in MiXCR, with one record for every CDR3 protein. The sample holds around 420,000 distinct CDR3 sequences, approximately 25% seen once. The sequenced sample consisted of PBMCs or a T cell subset sorted from them (not recorded which). These receptors all stem from an adult woman who had mild COVID-19 (a few samples of this study predate the infection). Cell type and time point are not known.

The chain couples TRBV21-1 to TRBJ2-3; the table's D call of TRBD1 was not tested on the DNA. TRBV21-1 counts as a pseudogene. The CDR3 has 19 residues. Here the CDR3 DNA reads TGTGCCAGCAGCAAAAGACCCCGCAGACAGGTTTCTTTCACAGATACGCAGTATTTT. Amino acids: CASSKRPRRQVSFTDTQYF.

This clonotype was recorded a few times. This chain's CDR3 is CASSKTFQPQHF. CDR3 DNA: TGTGCCAGCAGTAAGACGTTCCAGCCCCAGCATTTT. The chain couples TRBV28 to TRBJ1-5; no clear D gene. The CDR3 is made up of 12 amino acids. V was shortened by 5 bases and J by 7 bases, with 9 bases between the two germline ends. Germline V lookup: CDR1 MDHEN, CDR2 SYDVKM.

This clonotype was detected a few times. The chain has TRBV20-1 and TRBJ1-1; D gene ambiguous. CDR1 DFQATT and CDR2 SNEGSKA come from the germline V gene (reference sequence). V shed 1 base and J shed 4 bases, with 13 bases lying between them. The CDR3 totals 14 residues. CDR3: CSARVLSFGTEAFF. In DNA form, the CDR3 reads TGCAGTGCTAGAGTCTTAAGTTTCGGCACTGAAGCTTTCTTT.

The chain links TRBV11-3 to TRBJ2-1; D is ambiguous. The germline V gene encodes CDR1 SGHNT and CDR2 YENEEA. This CDR3 has 15 residues. The V end was cut by 1 base, the J end by 0 bases, with 7 bases between. The CDR3 loop is CASSLAPYSYNEQFF. CDR3 sequence (DNA): TGTGCCAGCAGCTTAGCCCCTTACTCCTACAATGAGCAGTTCTTC.

This clonotype was counted a few times. The chain carries TRBV5-1 and TRBJ1-1; D possibly corresponds to TRBD1 (5 bases). Looked up from germline, CDR1 is SGHRS and CDR2 is YFSETQ. The CDR3 runs to 15 residues. The germline V and J ends were trimmed by 4 bases and 9 bases, with 22 bases remaining between them. The CDR3 nucleotides read TGCGCCAGCAGCCAAGGGGACGCGGACTCGCGTAAAGCTTTCTTT. Protein product: CASSQGDADSRKAFF.

This chain uses TRBV7-6 with TRBJ1-5; 8 bases are a match to TRBD1. CDR3 length: 18 residues. CDR1 and CDR2 from the germline V gene are SGHVS and FNYEAQ. V trimming: 1 base; J trimming: 2 bases; junction bases outside the gene matches: 10. The CDR3 bases are TGTGCCAGCAGCTTAGTAGGGGACAGGTGTAATGGCAATCAGCCCCAGCATTTT. This gives the protein CASSLVGDRCNGNQPQHF.

This clonotype was counted a few times. The CDR3 coding sequence is TGCGCCAGCAGCCCCCACGGACAGTCTGACACCGGGGAGCTGTTTTTT. Translated: CASSPHGQSDTGELFF. The chain carries TRBV5-1 and TRBJ2-2, with D possibly TRBD1 on 6 matching bases. CDR1 and CDR2 from the germline V gene are SGHRS and YFSETQ. V was trimmed by 4 bases and J by 3 bases, leaving 16 bases between them. The CDR3 is 16 amino acids. Combining the CDR3 with reference TRBV5-1 and TRBJ2-2 gives the whole variable domain KAGVTQTPRYLIKTRGQQVTLSCSPISGHRSVSWYQQTPGQGLQFLFEYFSETQRNKGNFPGRFSGRQFSNSRSEMNVSTLELGDSALYLCASSPHGQSDTGELFFGEGSRLTVL.

This clonotype was observed a few times. This sequence joins TRBV5-1 and TRBJ2-1, with D perhaps matching TRBD2 (5 bases). Germline V gives CDR1 SGHRS, CDR2 YFSETQ. The ends were cut back, 0 bases at V and 6 bases at J, with 16 bases in the middle. The CDR3 has 16 amino acids. The CDR3 protein is CASSLAKVTGVNEQFF. The DNA of the CDR3 is TGCGCCAGCAGCTTGGCCAAGGTGACCGGGGTCAATGAGCAGTTCTTC.

This clonotype came up a few times. This chain connects TRBV6-5 to TRBJ2-2, with D hard to call. Trimming shortened V by 2 bases and J by 7 bases, and 8 bases separated the two germline ends. This CDR3 is 13 amino acids long. Germline V gene lookup returns CDR1 MNHEY and CDR2 SVGAGI. In DNA form, the CDR3 reads TGTGCCAGCAGTTACAGCGCAGTCGGGGAGCTGTTTTTT. It codes for CASSYSAVGELFF.

This clonotype was observed a handful of times. The V and J genes are TRBV29-1 and TRBJ2-7, with D possibly being TRBD2 (7 bases). V was trimmed by 3 bases and J by 3 bases, leaving 12 bases between them. This CDR3 has 13 residues. Germline V gives CDR1 SQVTM, CDR2 ANQGSEA. The DNA for the CDR3 is TGCAGCGTTGATCGGGGGGCAGGCTACGAGCAGTACTTC. Encoded protein: CSVDRGAGYEQYF.

This clonotype came up a few times. V and J are TRBV20-1 and TRBJ1-6; D is ambiguous. Trimming left V 3 bases short and J 7 bases short, with 13 bases between. This CDR3 region has 14 residues. Germline lookup yields CDR1 DFQATT and CDR2 SNEGSKA (reference sequence). This CDR3 is CSASSGHPNSPLHF. As DNA, the CDR3 is TGCAGTGCTAGTTCGGGCCATCCCAATTCACCCCTCCACTTT.

This clonotype occurred a few times. The chain has TRBV14 and TRBJ2-5, with 8 bases identical to TRBD1. CDR1 and CDR2 (germline): SGHDN, FVKESK. The CDR3 is 15 residues long. Trimming took 2 bases from V and 3 from J; bases not matched to a gene: 5. In nucleotides, the CDR3 is TGTGCCAGCAGCCAAAGGCAGGGGGCCAAAGAGACCCAGTACTTC. Encoded protein: CASSQRQGAKETQYF.

This clonotype was seen more than once but under ten times. The genes are TRBV2 and TRBJ2-7, with 9 bases aligning to TRBD2. This CDR3 has 14 residues. Germline lookup yields CDR1 SNHLY and CDR2 FYNNEI. V trimming: 6 bases; J trimming: 6 bases; junction bases outside the gene matches: 9. The DNA for the CDR3 is TGTGCCAGCAGCCCGGAGCGGGAGGCGTTCGAGCAGTACTTC. Translation gives CASSPEREAFEQYF.

CDR3 bases: TGTGCCAGCAGCTATGCGGGACGGGGTTCTGGGGCCAACGTCCTGACTTTC. Protein sequence: CASSYAGRGSGANVLTF. V and J are TRBV11-3 and TRBJ2-6, with D perhaps TRBD2 (6 bases). This CDR3 spans 17 amino acids. In germline, CDR1 is SGHNT, CDR2 YENEEA. V lost 4 bases to trimming and J lost 1 base, with 14 bases between them.

Only a few counts were recorded for this clonotype. CDR3 sequence (DNA): TGCGCCAGCAGCCAAGACATCCGCGATACGCAGTATTTT. Protein: CASSQDIRDTQYF. This chain links TRBV4-3 with TRBJ2-3; D not certain. CDR1 is LGHNA and CDR2 is YSLEER in the germline V gene. The V gene lost 0 bases and the J gene lost 6 bases, with 7 bases spanning the gap. CDR3 length: 13 amino acids.

This clonotype was seen a handful of times. The gene calls are TRBV24-1 and TRBJ2-1; 8 nucleotides agree with TRBD1. The CDR3 extends over 17 amino acids. CDR1 is KGHDR, CDR2 SFDVKD, per germline. Trimming removed 3 bases from V and 2 bases from J; junction bases left unmatched: 8. CDR3 nucleotides: TGTGCCACCAGTGATAACCCGGGACAGGAAGCCTACAATGAGCAGTTCTTC. This translates into CATSDNPGQEAYNEQFF.

This clonotype was seen a handful of times. The chain combines TRBV11-2 with TRBJ2-7; 8 bases agree with TRBD2. In germline, CDR1 is SGHAT, CDR2 FQNNGV. The CDR3 runs to 15 residues. The junction had 10 bases not matched to a gene; V was cut back by 4 bases and J by 5 bases. CDR3: CASSSPIERENEQYF. The CDR3, as DNA: TGTGCCAGCAGCTCCCCGATTGAGCGGGAGAACGAGCAGTACTTC. Together with reference TRBV11-2 and TRBJ2-7, the CDR3 gives the full variable domain: EAGVAQSPRYKIIEKRQSVAFWCNPISGHATLYWYQQILGQGPKLLIQFQNNGVVDDSQLPKDRFSAERLKGVDSTLKIQPAKLEDSAVYLCASSSPIERENEQYFGPGTRLTVT.

This clonotype was recorded a few times. The rearrangement uses TRBV5-1 and TRBJ2-3; D gene uncertain. V lost 0 bases and J 2 bases, leaving 7 bases between the germline ends. The CDR3 runs 14 residues. Germline CDR1 SGHRS, CDR2 YFSETQ. The CDR3, as DNA: TGCGCCAGCAGCTTGGCAGCGACCACAGATACGCAGTATTTT. Its translation is CASSLAATTDTQYF.

This chain connects TRBV7-3 to TRBJ2-1, with 11 positions matching TRBD2. With V trimmed by 5 bases and J by 9 bases, 9 bases remained unmatched. This CDR3 contains 15 residues. Germline loops: CDR1 SGHTA, CDR2 FQGTGA. The CDR3 DNA is TGTGCCAGCAGCCCCCGACTAGCGGGAAGGGGTGAGCAGTTCTTC. The encoded protein is CASSPRLAGRGEQFF.

This clonotype was seen only a few times. V gene TRBV3-1 combines with J gene TRBJ2-1; 8 nucleotides align to TRBD1. There are 16 residues in the CDR3. The germline V gene encodes CDR1 LGHDT and CDR2 YNNKEL (reference sequence). V lost 0 bases, J lost 2 bases, and 3 bases stayed unmatched. CDR3 amino acids: CASSQEGQEAYNEQFF. The CDR3 nucleotides read TGTGCCAGCAGCCAAGAGGGACAGGAGGCCTACAATGAGCAGTTCTTC.

The chain joins TRBV4-2 to TRBJ1-2; D perhaps matches TRBD1 (5 bases). Looked up from germline, CDR1 is LGHNA and CDR2 is YNFKEQ. V dropped 3 bases and J dropped 8 bases, with 13 bases sitting between them. The CDR3 loop spans 13 amino acids. Here the CDR3 DNA reads TGTGCCAGCAGCCAGGGGACGGCTGAAGGCTACACCTTC. Translating gives CASSQGTAEGYTF.

The V and J genes are TRBV6-2 or TRBV6-3 and TRBJ2-7, with D unclear. The CDR3 length is 13 residues. The germline V gene has CDR1 MNHEY and CDR2 SVGEGT. V lost 5 bases to trimming and J lost 5 bases, with 13 bases between them. The CDR3 DNA is TGTGCCAGCAGTCGGTCATCACAAGACGAGCAGTACTTC. The encoded protein is CASSRSSQDEQYF.

The table lists this clonotype with a few counts. The chain employs TRBV5-1 and TRBJ2-1; 11 bases map to TRBD2. Trimming removed 0 bases from V and 6 bases from J; junction bases left unmatched: 5. This CDR3 spans 16 amino acids. Germline V gene lookup returns CDR1 SGHRS and CDR2 YFSETQ. The CDR3 DNA reads as TGCGCCAGCAGCTTGGCGATTAGCGGGAGGGTCAATGAGCAGTTCTTC. It is translated as CASSLAISGRVNEQFF.

This clonotype turned up a few times. The V and J genes are TRBV6-2 or TRBV6-3 and TRBJ2-3; D is perhaps TRBD2 (5 bases). This CDR3 comprises 14 residues. The germline V gene encodes CDR1 MNHEY and CDR2 SVGEGT. V lost 2 bases and J lost 2, with 8 bases in between. CDR3 region: CASSYLAATDTQYF. The CDR3 DNA follows: TGTGCCAGCAGTTACCTAGCCGCCACAGATACGCAGTATTTT.